This TCR beta chain derives from a study of T cell responses to AZD1222 COVID-19 vaccine. Findings and caveats of the study: Two doses of AZD1222 preceded a rise in Spike-specific TCR breadth and depth. Donors in the cohort were predominantly white British and more often female, and clonal diversity was possibly underestimated.

Sequenced by immunoSEQ multiplex PCR; TCRdb stores in-frame clones only, minus some. The sample holds about 69,000 clones, around four fifths seen once. As for this clone: Its target is unknown.

This sample comprised peripheral blood, obtained 28 days after the second AZD1222 dose. The sequence was collected from an adult who received the AZD1222 COVID-19 vaccine.

CDR3 loop: CASSPQTGGADTQYF. Written as DNA, the CDR3 is TGTGCCAGCAGCCCTCAGACCGGGGGGGCAGATACGCAGTATTTT. The genes are TRBV7-6 and TRBJ2-3; the match to TRBD2 covers 8 bases. The CDR3 sequence is 15 residues long. CDR1 is SGHVS and CDR2 is FNYEAQ in the germline V gene. Trimming at V came to 5 bases and at J to 4 bases, leaving 8 bases not matched to a gene.